The next 27 T cell receptor beta chains were all read from a single sample in a study of Ad26.COV2.S vaccination and SARS-CoV-2 variants. Treatment noted: roughly 19 received Ad26.COV2.S at low or high dose, single or two shots; about five received placebo; per-sample allocation not given. Repertoires come from day 63 after the first vaccine or placebo injection. Some clones are missing from TCRdb's copy, which holds only in-frame ones; the method was immunoSEQ multiplex PCR. The sample has hundreds of thousands of clones, approximately 92% seen once; the top ten hold approximately 2.5%. This specimen consisted of peripheral blood, obtained in a trial of Ad26.COV2.S vaccine versus placebo. The source of these receptors is a person aged 18-65 years who received the Ad26.COV2.S COVID-19 vaccine or a placebo.

The chain employs TRBV21-1 and TRBJ2-7; TRBD1 is taken as the D call from the table, unchecked against the DNA. TRBV21-1 is recorded as a pseudogene. This CDR3 has 16 residues. The chain's CDR3 is CASSTLTGWASYEQYV. The DNA of the CDR3 is TGTGCCAGCAGCACCCTCACTGGATGGGCCTCCTACGAGCAGTACGTC.

V is TRBV15 and J is TRBJ1-2; 8 bases match TRBD1. Trimming at V came to 8 bases and at J to 4 bases, leaving 9 bases not matched to a gene. CDR1 LNHNV and CDR2 YYDKDF come from the germline V gene (reference sequence). This CDR3 comprises 14 residues. CDR3 coding DNA: TGTGCCACCCGACAGGGGTTATCTATCTATGGCTACACCTTC. Translated: CATRQGLSIYGYTF.

The gene calls are TRBV20-1 and TRBJ2-5; no definite D call. This CDR3 comprises 11 residues. V lost 5 bases and J 4 bases, leaving 8 bases between the germline ends. Germline V gives CDR1 DFQATT, CDR2 SNEGSKA (reference sequence). Here the CDR3 DNA reads TGCAGTGCTGCGCCGGGAGAGACCCAGTACTTC. Translation: CSAAPGETQYF.

The chain carries TRBV7-2 and TRBJ2-3; the D is unclear. The germline V gene has CDR1 SGHTA and CDR2 FQGNSA. Trimming took off 3 bases at V and 2 bases at J, with 9 bases between the two ends. The CDR3 extends over 14 amino acids. The chain's CDR3 is CASSFSYITDTQYF. CDR3 nucleotide sequence: TGTGCCAGCAGCTTTTCCTATATCACAGATACGCAGTATTTT.

Only a few counts were recorded for this clone. The V and J genes are TRBV5-1 and TRBJ1-5; maybe TRBD1 (6 bases). The CDR3 consists of 13 residues. The germline V gene has CDR1 SGHRS and CDR2 YFSETQ. With 5 bases removed from V and 5 bases from J, the gap between germline ends came to 11 bases. CDR3 DNA sequence: TGCGCCAGCAGAATGGACAGCTATCAGCCCCAGCATTTT. Translation: CASRMDSYQPQHF. The entire variable domain, with the rest obtained from reference TRBV5-1 and TRBJ1-5, is as follows: KAGVTQTPRYLIKTRGQQVTLSCSPISGHRSVSWYQQTPGQGLQFLFEYFSETQRNKGNFPGRFSGRQFSNSRSEMNVSTLELGDSALYLCASRMDSYQPQHFGDGTRLSIL.

The CDR3 here is CASSLDRGGVFTTNYGYTF. CDR3 DNA: TGCGCCAGCAGCTTGGACAGGGGAGGGGTCTTTACGACGAACTATGGCTACACCTTC. The chain couples TRBV5-1 to TRBJ1-2, with 7 bases matching TRBD1. The V gene end was trimmed by 0 bases and the J gene end by 2 bases; junction bases not matched to a gene: 16. From germline, CDR1 is SGHRS and CDR2 YFSETQ. The CDR3 has 19 residues.

The J gene is TRBJ1-4, the V gene TRBV4-2, with 9 nucleotides matching TRBD1. J gave up 6 bases and V 2 bases, and 4 bases lay outside the gene matches. The CDR3 covers 15 residues. From germline, CDR1 is LGHNA and CDR2 YNFKEQ. Here the CDR3 DNA reads TGTGCCAGCAGCCAAACAGGGGGCCAATATGAAAAACTGTTTTTT. This translates into CASSQTGGQYEKLFF.

In this sample, this clone turned up once. This chain links TRBV9 with TRBJ2-1, with D uncertain. Germline V gene data show CDR1 as SGDLS and CDR2 as YYNGEE. V dropped 4 bases and J dropped 4 bases, with 15 bases sitting between them. CDR3 length: 15 residues. CDR3 sequence reads: CASSKVPLFYNEQFF. The CDR3 DNA sequence: TGTGCCAGCAGCAAGGTGCCCCTGTTTTACAATGAGCAGTTCTTC.

The rearrangement uses TRBV7-2 and TRBJ2-5; D is uncertain. Germline V gene lookup returns CDR1 SGHTA and CDR2 FQGNSA. Trimming stripped 2 bases from V and 2 bases from J, with 12 bases between. The CDR3 length is 15 residues. CDR3 loop: CASSLLFRGQETQYF. In DNA, the CDR3 is TGTGCCAGCAGCTTACTCTTTCGCGGACAAGAGACCCAGTACTTC. The whole variable domain, remainder taken from reference TRBV7-2 and TRBJ2-5, is GAGVSQSPSNKVTEKGKDVELRCDPISGHTALYWYRQSLGQGLEFLIYFQGNSAPDKSGLPSDRFSAERTGGSVSTLTIQRTQQEDSAVYLCASSLLFRGQETQYFGPGTRLLVL.

The rearrangement uses TRBV5-6 and TRBJ1-2; D is unresolved. CDR1 is SGHDT, CDR2 YYEEEE, per germline. V dropped 5 bases and J dropped 2 bases, with 19 bases sitting between them. The CDR3 extends over 16 amino acids. The CDR3 nucleotides are TGTGCCAGCAGAACGAACGTTGGCAGGTTAAACTATGGCTACACCTTC. This encodes CASRTNVGRLNYGYTF. The whole variable domain, filled in from reference TRBV5-6 and TRBJ1-2, reads DAGVTQSPTHLIKTRGQQVTLRCSPKSGHDTVSWYQQALGQGPQFIFQYYEEEERQRGNFPDRFSGHQFPNYSSELNVNALLLGDSALYLCASRTNVGRLNYGYTFGSGTRLTVV.

The V gene is TRBV2, the J gene TRBJ1-3; D is undetermined. The germline V gene encodes CDR1 SNHLY and CDR2 FYNNEI. The CDR3 sequence is 14 residues long. Trimming removed 10 bases at V and 0 bases at J, with 13 bases between. Written as DNA, the CDR3 is TGTGCCACTCGAGCTACCTCCTCTGGAAACACCATATATTTT. Translating it yields CATRATSSGNTIYF.

The genes are TRBV19 and TRBJ2-2; no clear D. V was clipped by 6 bases and J by 4 bases, with 12 bases between them. The CDR3 contains 14 residues. Germline-derived CDR1 and CDR2 are LNHDA and SQIVND (reference sequence). CDR3 coding DNA: TGTGCCAGTAGGCGGCAGCGAGCCACCGGGGAGCTGTTTTTT. Amino acids: CASRRQRATGELFF.

The V gene is TRBV24-1, the J gene TRBJ1-2; D remains ambiguous. From germline, CDR1 is KGHDR and CDR2 SFDVKD. The length of the CDR3 is 12 residues. V dropped 4 bases and J dropped 4 bases, with 6 bases sitting between them. The DNA for the CDR3 is TGTGCCACCAGTGACCATGTCTATGGCTACACCTTC. Translation gives CATSDHVYGYTF.

The count of this clone is one. V and J are TRBV7-2 and TRBJ2-1; no definite D call. Germline values: CDR1 SGHTA, CDR2 FQGNSA. V lost 1 base to trimming and J lost 10 bases, with 11 bases between them. The CDR3 has 13 residues. The CDR3 reads CASSLEQLAEQFF. The CDR3 DNA reads as TGTGCCAGCAGCTTAGAGCAACTGGCCGAGCAGTTCTTC.

The rearrangement joins TRBV7-2 to TRBJ2-5, with D unresolved. Germline values: CDR1 SGHTA, CDR2 FQGNSA. V gave up 7 bases and J gave up 5 bases, with 14 bases separating them. The CDR3 has 13 amino acids. The CDR3 DNA is TGTGCCAGCACCGTTCCAGTTGTGGAGACCCAGTACTTC. Residues: CASTVPVVETQYF.

About this clone itself: The sample contains more than one DNA sequence encoding this CDR3. V and J are TRBV6-5 and TRBJ1-5; 7 bases fit TRBD1. V was clipped by 6 bases and J by 0 bases; unmatched bases: 5. This CDR3 comprises 15 residues. Germline V gene data show CDR1 as MNHEY and CDR2 as SVGAGI. The CDR3: CASRPNRGSNQPQHF. CDR3 DNA: TGTGCCAGCAGACCTAACAGGGGTAGCAATCAGCCCCAGCATTTT.

The rearrangement links TRBV7-2 to TRBJ2-2, with 8 bases matching TRBD1. The germline gives CDR1 SGHTA, CDR2 FQGNSA. V lost 5 bases to trimming and J lost 8 bases; unmatched junction nucleotides: 13. The CDR3 has 16 amino acids. CDR3 region: CASSPRRGQVFGELFF. CDR3 nucleotide sequence: TGTGCCAGCAGCCCCCGGCGGGGACAGGTTTTTGGGGAGCTGTTTTTT.

This clone was counted between two and nine times. CDR3 sequence: CASSLETGGVYEQYF. The CDR3 DNA sequence: TGTGCCAGCAGCTTGGAGACAGGTGGGGTCTACGAGCAGTACTTC. The V and J genes are TRBV7-9 and TRBJ2-7; a weak D match, TRBD1 (6 bases). The CDR3 runs to 15 residues. V was trimmed by 3 bases and J by 3 bases, leaving 15 bases between them. Germline CDR1 is SEHNR and CDR2 is FQNEAQ (reference sequence). The full variable domain, its missing parts supplied by reference TRBV7-9 and TRBJ2-7, is DTGVSQNPRHKITKRGQNVTFRCDPISEHNRLYWYRQTLGQGPEFLTYFQNEAQLEKSRLLSDRFSAERPKGSFSTLEIQRTEQGDSAMYLCASSLETGGVYEQYFGPGTRLTVT.

V is TRBV7-2 and J is TRBJ1-5; 8 nucleotides match TRBD1. This CDR3 has 14 amino acids. The germline gives CDR1 SGHTA, CDR2 FQGNSA. J was trimmed by 6 bases and V by 5 bases; bases with no gene match: 6. This CDR3 reads CASSMQGAGQPQHF. As DNA, the CDR3 is TGTGCCAGCAGCATGCAGGGGGCAGGTCAGCCCCAGCATTTT.

V gene TRBV7-2 combines with J gene TRBJ1-5, with D possibly being TRBD1 (6 bases). Germline V gene data show CDR1 as SGHTA and CDR2 as FQGNSA. V was pared by 7 bases and J by 0 bases, with 16 bases between. This CDR3 spans 16 amino acids. The CDR3: CASNPQGLNSNQPQHF. In nucleotides, the CDR3 is TGTGCCAGCAACCCTCAGGGGCTTAATAGCAATCAGCCCCAGCATTTT.

The V and J genes are TRBV6-5 and TRBJ2-7; D is uncertain. Germline lookup yields CDR1 MNHEY and CDR2 SVGAGI. There are 16 residues in the CDR3. Trimming stripped 0 bases from V and 6 bases from J, with 18 bases between. The DNA of the CDR3 is TGTGCCAGCAGTTACTCGGGGATAGGCGCCGGGTTCGAGCAGTACGTC. This codes for CASSYSGIGAGFEQYV.

V gene TRBV5-4 combines with J gene TRBJ2-2; the D is unclear. Germline assignment: CDR1 SGHNT and CDR2 YYREEE (reference sequence). The V and J ends lost 1 base and 2 bases respectively, with 12 bases between them. This CDR3 region has 16 residues. In DNA, the CDR3 is TGTGCCAGCAGCTTGAGTGGGATGGGAAACACCGGGGAGCTGTTTTTT. The encoded protein is CASSLSGMGNTGELFF.

The chain combines TRBV7-3 with TRBJ2-3; the D is unclear. The V and J ends lost 4 bases and 1 base respectively, with 9 bases between them. CDR1 SGHTA and CDR2 FQGTGA come from the germline V gene. This CDR3 has 14 amino acids. The CDR3 DNA reads as TGTGCCAGCAGCTATCGGACGGGCACAGATACGCAGTATTTT. Its translation: CASSYRTGTDTQYF.

This clone was recorded a few times. The chain uses TRBV9 and TRBJ1-3, with TRBD1 matching 8 bases. Germline V CDR1 and CDR2: SGDLS, YYNGEE. The CDR3 extends over 15 amino acids. Germline trimming cut 3 bases from V and 7 bases from J; bases unmatched to any gene: 9. CDR3 in DNA: TGTGCCAGCAGCGAACAGGGGGGCTCGGGGAACACCATATATTTT. Protein sequence: CASSEQGGSGNTIYF.

This chain links TRBV4-3 with TRBJ1-2; 9 nucleotides line up with TRBD1. Unmatched junction bases numbered 1, after V lost 2 bases and J lost 3 bases. The length of the CDR3 is 14 residues. Germline V gene lookup returns CDR1 LGHNA and CDR2 YSLEER. In DNA form, the CDR3 reads TGCGCCAGCAGCCAACGGACAGGGGACTATGGCTACACCTTC. It translates to CASSQRTGDYGYTF.

V and J are TRBV5-4 and TRBJ1-1; a possible D gene is TRBD1 (5 bases). Trimming left V 3 bases short and J 2 bases short, with 11 bases between. Germline V gene lookup returns CDR1 SGHNT and CDR2 YYREEE (reference sequence). This CDR3 comprises 14 residues. The DNA of the CDR3 is TGTGCCAGCAGCTGGGGGACCCTTAACACTGAAGCTTTCTTT. Residues: CASSWGTLNTEAFF.

The genes are TRBV7-9 and TRBJ2-7, with 10 nucleotides matching TRBD2. Trimming took 5 bases from V and 3 from J; bases not matched to a gene: 7. Germline V gene sequence: CDR1 SEHNR, CDR2 FQNEAQ (reference sequence). The CDR3 has 15 amino acids. CDR3 loop: CASSRYSSGGYEQYV. The CDR3 nucleotides read TGTGCCAGCAGCCGATATTCTAGCGGGGGCTACGAGCAGTACGTC.